Listed below are T cell receptor beta chains from one sample, sequenced in a study of cytomegalovirus exposure and HLA in healthy donors. The data were produced by immunoSEQ multiplex PCR, yet TCRdb's version contains in-frame clones alone and is incomplete. The profile shows 250,000 to 300,000 clones, almost 90% of them singletons. Sample: PBMCs. All receptors derive from a woman aged 18 to 35 in good health and CMV-seronegative. CDR3s include the opening cysteine and the closing phenylalanine or tryptophan. Fields, in order: D gene, CDR3 length, clone size, J gene, V gene, CDR3 DNA, CDR3 protein. A D gene is named only where the DNA matches it firmly. Some rows mark clone size as missing; the rest say once, few, many or name a class of expanded clone.

TRBD2,16,.,TRBJ2-1,TRBV29-1,TGCAGCGAAACCGGGACTAGCGGGGGAACCTACAATGAGCAGTTCTTC,CSETGTSGGTYNEQFF
.,15,.,TRBJ1-1,TRBV5-1,TGCGCCAGCAGCCTAAGGACAATTATGAACACTGAAGCTTTCTTT,CASSLRTIMNTEAFF
.,14,.,TRBJ1-2,TRBV5-6,TGTGCCAGCAGCTTGGATGGGGGGGTATATGGCTACACCTTC,CASSLDGGVYGYTF
.,16,.,TRBJ1-4,TRBV7-9,TGTGCCAGCAGCTCGATTCAGGGGAGGGCTAATGAAAAACTGTTTTTT,CASSSIQGRANEKLFF
TRBD1,14,.,TRBJ2-1,TRBV7-9,TGTGCCAGCAGCCCAGCGGACAGGGTGAATGAGCAGTTCTTC,CASSPADRVNEQFF
.,13,.,TRBJ1-1,TRBV11-2,TGTGCCAGCAGCTTAGCCGGGGGCACTGAAGCTTTCTTT,CASSLAGGTEAFF
.,15,.,TRBJ1-5,TRBV7-2,TGTGCCAGCAGCTTATTTGCAGGGAACAATCAGCCCCAGCATTTT,CASSLFAGNNQPQHF
TRBD1,14,.,TRBJ1-5,TRBV6-6,TGTGCCAGCAGTTATGGACAGGGTGATCAGCCCCAGCATTTT,CASSYGQGDQPQHF
.,15,.,TRBJ1-2,TRBV4-3,TGCGCCAGCAGCCAGTACCAAACAGGGAACTATGGCTACACCTTC,CASSQYQTGNYGYTF
.,14,.,TRBJ1-1,TRBV4-1,TGCGCCAGCAGCCTCGAAGAGACACAGATTGAAGCTTTCTTT,CASSLEETQIEAFF
TRBD1,17,.,TRBJ1-5,TRBV15,TGTGCCACCAGCAGAGGACAGGGGGCATGGAGCAATCAGCCCCAGCATTTT,CATSRGQGAWSNQPQHF
.,16,.,TRBJ2-2,TRBV7-9,TGTGCCAGCAGCTTTAAACAGGGTCGGAACACCGGGGAGCTGTTTTTT,CASSFKQGRNTGELFF
TRBD1,16,.,TRBJ1-1,TRBV5-4,TGTGCCAGCAGCTTGGACGGGACAGGGGAAGACACTGAAGCTTTCTTT,CASSLDGTGEDTEAFF
.,15,once,TRBJ1-1,TRBV6-5,TGTGCCAGCAGTTACTGGGTAGGACAAGGCACTGAAGCTTTCTTT,CASSYWVGQGTEAFF
.,14,.,TRBJ1-2,TRBV4-3,TGCGCCAGCAGCGAAAACCTGGGCGGGTATGGCTACACCTTC,CASSENLGGYGYTF
.,15,.,TRBJ2-6,TRBV15,TGTGCCACCAGCAGAGATTACTCTGGGGCCAACGTCCTGACTTTC,CATSRDYSGANVLTF
.,16,.,TRBJ2-1,TRBV4-1,TGCGCCAGCAGCCAACAGGACTTAAGCTCCTACAATGAGCAGTTCTTC,CASSQQDLSSYNEQFF
TRBD1,14,.,TRBJ2-3,TRBV10-1,TGCGCCAGCAGAGCGGGACAGGGGGGCGATACGCAGTATTTT,CASRAGQGGDTQYF
.,14,.,TRBJ2-2,TRBV28,TGTGCCAGCAAGATGACAGGTGTCACCGGGGAGCTGTTTTTT,CASKMTGVTGELFF
TRBD2,16,.,TRBJ2-3,TRBV27,TGTGCCAGCAGTCCCCGGACTAGCGGGGGGCCAGATACGCAGTATTTT,CASSPRTSGGPDTQYF
.,14,.,TRBJ2-5,TRBV15,TGTGCCACCAGCTACGGACAGACCAAAGAGACCCAGTACTTC,CATSYGQTKETQYF
TRBD2,18,once,TRBJ2-5,TRBV7-9,TGTGCCAGCAGCTTAGTTTTTGGTTGGGAGGGGCACCAAGAGACCCAGTACTTC,CASSLVFGWEGHQETQYF